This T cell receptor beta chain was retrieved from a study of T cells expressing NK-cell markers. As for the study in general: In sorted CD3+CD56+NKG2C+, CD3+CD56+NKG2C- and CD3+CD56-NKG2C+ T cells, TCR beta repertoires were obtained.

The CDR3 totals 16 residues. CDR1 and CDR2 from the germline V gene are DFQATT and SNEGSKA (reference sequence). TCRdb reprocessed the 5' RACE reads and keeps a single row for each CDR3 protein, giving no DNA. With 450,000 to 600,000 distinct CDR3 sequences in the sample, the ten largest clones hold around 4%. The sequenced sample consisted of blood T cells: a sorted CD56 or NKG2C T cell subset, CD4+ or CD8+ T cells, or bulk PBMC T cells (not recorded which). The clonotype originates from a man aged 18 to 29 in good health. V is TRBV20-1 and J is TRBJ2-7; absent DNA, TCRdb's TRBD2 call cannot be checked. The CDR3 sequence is CSARDPGLAFSYEQYF.